These 24 T cell receptor beta chains were sequenced from one sample in a study of cytomegalovirus exposure and HLA in healthy donors. The PCR employed 60 Vbeta primers together with 13 Jbeta primers. Sequencing used immunoSEQ multiplex PCR; TCRdb keeps in-frame clones, though not all of them. The sample has around 160,000 clones; almost 80% are singletons. Sequencing was carried out using PBMCs. Receptors were obtained from a woman aged 40-49 years in good health and CMV-seropositive.

The sample holds one count of this clone. The genes are TRBV5-1 and TRBJ1-4; 8 bases line up with TRBD1. With V trimmed by 4 bases and J by 1 base, 0 bases remained unmatched. CDR1 and CDR2 (germline): SGHRS, YFSETQ. This CDR3 is built from 14 residues. The CDR3 DNA reads as TGCGCCAGCAGCGACAGGGGAACTAATGAAAAACTGTTTTTT. This encodes CASSDRGTNEKLFF.

V gene TRBV19 combines with J gene TRBJ1-1; 9 bases line up with TRBD1. Germline trimming cut 5 bases from V and 3 bases from J; bases unmatched to any gene: 1. The CDR3 spans 13 residues. Germline loops: CDR1 LNHDA, CDR2 SQIVND (reference sequence). This chain's CDR3 is CASSRTGDTEAFF. CDR3 nucleotides: TGTGCCAGTAGTCGGACAGGGGACACTGAAGCTTTCTTT.

The gene calls are TRBV5-6 and TRBJ1-6; no reliable D call. Germline CDR1 and CDR2: SGHDT and YYEEEE. Trimming removed 1 base at V and 9 bases at J, with 14 bases between. This CDR3 spans 15 amino acids. DNA for the CDR3: TGTGCCAGCAGCTTGTTTTACATAGAGGGTTCACCCCTCCACTTT. It encodes CASSLFYIEGSPLHF. The entire variable domain, with the rest obtained from reference TRBV5-6 and TRBJ1-6, is as follows: DAGVTQSPTHLIKTRGQQVTLRCSPKSGHDTVSWYQQALGQGPQFIFQYYEEEERQRGNFPDRFSGHQFPNYSSELNVNALLLGDSALYLCASSLFYIEGSPLHFGNGTRLTVT.

V and J are TRBV29-1 and TRBJ1-5, with 7 bases lining up with TRBD1. The V segment lost 6 bases and the J segment 1 base; nucleotides outside the gene matches: 6. The CDR3 contains 14 residues. Germline assignment: CDR1 SQVTM and CDR2 ANQGSEA. The DNA for the CDR3 is TGCAGCGTAACTACAGGGGTGAGCAATCAGCCCCAGCATTTT. Residues: CSVTTGVSNQPQHF. The complete variable domain, with remaining parts taken from reference TRBV29-1 and TRBJ1-5, reads SAVISQKPSRDICQRGTSLTIQCQVDSQVTMMFWYRQQPGQSLTLIATANQGSEATYESGFVIDKFPISRPNLTFSTLTVSNMSPEDSSIYLCSVTTGVSNQPQHFGDGTRLSIL.

This rearrangement joins TRBV18 to TRBJ2-1; possible D gene TRBD1, 5 bases. The length of the CDR3 is 15 residues. V gave up 3 bases and J gave up 8 bases, with 17 bases separating them. Germline CDR1 KGHSH, CDR2 LQKENI. The CDR3 DNA is TGTGCCAGCTCACCCCAGGGTCTCGTGTCGGATGAGCAGTTCTTC. It encodes CASSPQGLVSDEQFF.

V is TRBV28 and J is TRBJ2-4; D not resolved. The CDR3 totals 13 residues. Looked up from germline, CDR1 is MDHEN and CDR2 is SYDVKM. Trimming took off 7 bases at V and 7 bases at J, with 14 bases between the two ends. CDR3 sequence (DNA): TGTGCCAGCACCACCCCTTACCGGAACATTCAGTACTTC. Encoded protein: CASTTPYRNIQYF.

This chain uses TRBV2 with TRBJ2-3; 9 bases are shared with TRBD2. CDR1 and CDR2 from the germline V gene are SNHLY and FYNNEI. The CDR3 consists of 17 residues. J lost 6 bases, V lost 0 bases, and 10 bases had no gene match. CDR3 bases: TGTGCCAGCAGTGAAGCGGGAGGCGGGGGGGGGATTGATACGCAGTATTTT. Encoded protein: CASSEAGGGGGIDTQYF.

In this sample, this clone turned up a few times. The rearrangement joins TRBV7-9 to TRBJ2-2; D unresolved. V was pared by 5 bases and J by 6 bases, with 7 bases between. The length of the CDR3 is 12 residues. The germline V gene encodes CDR1 SEHNR and CDR2 FQNEAQ (reference sequence). CDR3 in amino acids: CASSAEAGELFF. The CDR3 DNA is TGTGCCAGCAGCGCAGAAGCCGGGGAGCTGTTTTTT.

The genes are TRBV6-6 and TRBJ1-5; D is unclear. Germline V gene data show CDR1 as MNHNY and CDR2 as SVGAGI (reference sequence). The CDR3 consists of 12 residues. The germline V and J ends were trimmed by 7 bases and 8 bases, with 12 bases remaining between them. CDR3 DNA sequence: TGTGCCAGCAACGTACATCAGGAGCCCCAGCATTTT. Its protein product is CASNVHQEPQHF.

The rearrangement links TRBV6-1 to TRBJ2-5, with a tentative D call TRBD2 (6 bases). The better agreement between TRBJ2-7 and the DNA end casts doubt on the J call. The CDR3 is made up of 16 amino acids. The germline gives CDR1 MNHNS, CDR2 SASEGT. The CDR3 spells CASSENAGMVPYEQYF. CDR3 nucleotide sequence: TGTGCCAGCAGTGAAAACGCGGGGATGGTCCCCTACGAGCAGTACTTC.

This clone appeared a single time. The V and J genes are TRBV19 and TRBJ2-2; no clear D gene. CDR1 LNHDA and CDR2 SQIVND come from the germline V gene (reference sequence). The CDR3 length is 12 residues. With 7 bases removed from V and 5 bases from J, the gap between germline ends came to 8 bases. For the CDR3, the DNA is TGTGCCAGTACCCCACTGACCGGGGAGCTGTTTTTT. Encoded protein: CASTPLTGELFF.

This sequence joins TRBV23-1 and TRBJ1-2, with D maybe TRBD1 (5 bases). Being an ORF, TRBV23-1 has a function that is uncertain. V was cut by 8 bases and J by 2 bases, with 18 bases left in between. The CDR3 covers 15 residues. The DNA of the CDR3 is TGCGCCAGCCAAAGGAGGGGCATGGGGAACTATGGCTACACCTTC. Amino acids: CASQRRGMGNYGYTF.

The chain is built from TRBV30 and TRBJ1-4, with 8 bases identical to TRBD1. Germline assignment: CDR1 GTSNPN and CDR2 SVGIG (reference sequence). V was pared by 4 bases and J by 5 bases, with 6 bases of the junction left unmatched. The CDR3 is 14 amino acids. CDR3 protein: CAWTRTGLNEKLFF. CDR3 nucleotides: TGTGCCTGGACCCGGACAGGGCTAAATGAAAAACTGTTTTTT.

The chain links TRBV7-2 to TRBJ1-6; D is unclear. The germline gives CDR1 SGHTA, CDR2 FQGNSA. The CDR3 is made up of 15 amino acids. Trimming removed 1 base at V and 7 bases at J, with 11 bases between. The CDR3: CASSLVGVGNSPLHF. Here the CDR3 DNA reads TGTGCCAGCAGCTTAGTCGGGGTAGGGAATTCACCCCTCCACTTT.

The chain carries TRBV6-5 and TRBJ2-7; 8 bases map to TRBD2. The length of the CDR3 is 14 residues. Germline loops: CDR1 MNHEY, CDR2 SVGAGI. With 2 bases clipped from V and 6 bases from J, the junction kept 6 bases outside the gene matches. The CDR3 DNA sequence: TGTGCCAGCAGTTACGGCCGGGGACTAGGCGAGCAGTACTTC. As protein: CASSYGRGLGEQYF.

The J gene is TRBJ2-1, the V gene TRBV28; D unclear. V shed 5 bases and J shed 1 base, with 9 bases lying between them. There are 14 residues in the CDR3. In germline, CDR1 is MDHEN, CDR2 SYDVKM. As DNA, the CDR3 is TGTGCCAGCAGTGTTCCAGGATCCTACAATGAGCAGTTCTTC. Its protein product is CASSVPGSYNEQFF.

The chain joins TRBV6-1 to TRBJ1-5, with D unresolved. V was cut by 4 bases and J by 4 bases, with 5 bases left in between. The germline gives CDR1 MNHNS, CDR2 SASEGT. This CDR3 is 12 amino acids long. The CDR3 loop reads CASSGGNQPQHF. The DNA of the CDR3 is TGTGCCAGCAGTGGAGGTAATCAGCCCCAGCATTTT.

The J gene is TRBJ2-1, the V gene TRBV30; D is uncertain. V lost 0 bases and J lost 5, with 8 bases in between. Per germline, CDR1 GTSNPN and CDR2 SVGIG (reference sequence). The CDR3 loop spans 13 amino acids. CDR3 protein: CAWSVPGHNEQFF. The DNA for the CDR3 is TGTGCCTGGAGTGTCCCAGGCCACAATGAGCAGTTCTTC.

The CDR3 DNA follows: TGTGCCAGCAGCTTGCAATCAACAGGTTTCTCTGGAAACACCATATATTTT. This codes for CASSLQSTGFSGNTIYF. The genes are TRBV5-5 and TRBJ1-3, with a weak D call TRBD1 (5 bases). This CDR3 has 17 amino acids. Deletions cut 1 base from V and 0 bases from J, with 14 bases between. Looked up from germline, CDR1 is SGHKS and CDR2 is YYEKEE (reference sequence).

The genes are TRBV10-3 and TRBJ2-5, with D possibly TRBD2 on 5 matching bases. The end of the DNA is better explained by TRBJ2-7, so the J call may be wrong. CDR3 length equals 12 residues. Germline loops: CDR1 ENHRY, CDR2 SYGVKD. CDR3 protein: CAISEGSYEQYF. The CDR3 coding sequence is TGTGCCATCAGTGAGGGGAGCTACGAGCAGTACTTC.

The J gene is TRBJ1-2, the V gene TRBV11-2; TRBD1 is a possible D gene (5 bases). The V end lost 5 bases, the J end lost 4 bases, and 17 bases lay between the germline ends. Germline V gene lookup returns CDR1 SGHAT and CDR2 FQNNGV. The CDR3 has 15 residues. CDR3 loop: CASSLYSGPGYGYTF. In DNA form, the CDR3 reads TGTGCCAGCAGCCTCTACTCAGGGCCGGGCTATGGCTACACCTTC.

In DNA form, the CDR3 reads TGTGCCAGCAGCTTACAGGGGCCTCCGTCCTACGAGCAGTACTTC. Amino acid sequence: CASSLQGPPSYEQYF. V is TRBV5-4 and J is TRBJ2-7; 7 bases are a match to TRBD1. V lost 2 bases, J lost 1 base, and 6 bases stayed unmatched. Germline V lookup: CDR1 SGHNT, CDR2 YYREEE (reference sequence). This CDR3 comprises 15 residues.

V and J are TRBV5-4 and TRBJ2-2, with D maybe TRBD2 (6 bases). In germline, CDR1 is SGHNT, CDR2 YYREEE (reference sequence). Trimming removed 3 bases at V and 2 bases at J, with 14 bases between. The length of the CDR3 is 16 residues. The CDR3 DNA is TGTGCCAGCAGCTCTCTCGTGGGGACTAACACCGGGGAGCTGTTTTTT. It is translated as CASSSLVGTNTGELFF.

This clone was counted between two and nine times. The rearrangement uses TRBV11-2 and TRBJ2-7; D uncertain. Trimming left V 0 bases short and J 4 bases short, with 4 bases between. Germline V gene data show CDR1 as SGHAT and CDR2 as FQNNGV. This CDR3 has 12 amino acids. The CDR3 reads CASSLDLYEQYF. The CDR3 nucleotides are TGTGCCAGCAGCTTAGACCTTTACGAGCAGTACTTC. The variable domain in full, with the rest retrieved from reference TRBV11-2 and TRBJ2-7, is EAGVAQSPRYKIIEKRQSVAFWCNPISGHATLYWYQQILGQGPKLLIQFQNNGVVDDSQLPKDRFSAERLKGVDSTLKIQPAKLEDSAVYLCASSLDLYEQYFGPGTRLTVT.